Here is one T cell receptor beta chain with its context. TCRdb called the 5' RACE reads again in MiXCR, with one record for every CDR3 protein. The sample consists of approximately 300,000 distinct CDR3 sequences, roughly 7% of them appearing once. This record comes from a study of T cells after yellow fever vaccination. The CDR3 runs 14 residues. Trimming took 3 bases from V and 4 from J, leaving 12 bases between them. Germline V gene lookup returns CDR1 SGHAT and CDR2 FQNNGV. The sample here was PBMCs, taken about 49 days after the first yellow fever vaccination. The TCR was taken from a man aged 18 to 29 who received the YFV17D yellow fever vaccine. The chain recombines TRBV11-2 with TRBJ1-1; a possible D gene is TRBD1 (5 bases). CDR3 amino acids: CASSLGDGGTEAFF. The CDR3 DNA sequence: TGTGCCAGCAGCTTGGGGGATGGTGGCACTGAAGCTTTCTTT.